The entry below gives a single T cell receptor (beta chain) sequence along with its context. Its antigen has not been determined. Base qualities are not at hand, and no much larger clone is one base apart. This record comes from a study of vaccination effects on CD4 cells after COVID-19 (dated by TCRdb to 2022 to 2024). Background on the whole study: The ViraFEST assay stimulated PBMC with viral peptide pools and then used TCR sequencing to identify antigen-specific CD4+ T cell clonotypes by expansion. The full study included 9 to 10 COVID-19 convalescent patients and several SARS-CoV-2-naive healthy vaccine recipients. In both COVID-19 convalescent patients and infection-naive vaccine recipients, the study compared SARS-CoV-2 spike-specific CD4+ TCR repertoires from before mRNA vaccination with those from after it. In a couple of convalescent patients, pre-vaccine samples were collected 16 days and one week ahead of the first dose, 142 and 148 days after COVID-19 diagnosis. In the study, cultures from other donors were sequenced using the Oncomine TCR Beta short-read assay on an Illumina iSeq 100. Each participant received two doses of an mRNA SARS-CoV-2 vaccine, either BNT162b2 or mRNA-1273. Two million PBMC per well were cultured in IMDM with 5% human AB serum, around 9.1 IU/ml IL-2 and gentamicin, plus 10 ug/ml peptides.

After less than eleven days of culture, CD4+ T cells were isolated with the EasySep CD4+ T cell isolation kit. Convalescent patients had PCR-confirmed SARS-CoV-2 infection between March and December 2020, before Alpha, Beta and Delta variants emerged in the United States. Half of the culture medium was replaced with fresh IL-2-containing medium on days 3 and 7. Unless otherwise noted, each peptide stimulation condition was cultured in triplicate wells. Using Ficoll-Paque Plus gradient centrifugation, PBMC were separated from whole blood and then either used fresh or cryopreserved at -140C. The QIAamp micro DNA kit was used to extract genomic DNA from the cultured CD4+ T cells. The germline V gene (reference sequence) supplies CDR1 SGHKS and CDR2 YYEKEE. The V end gives up 5 bases and the J end 6 bases, leaving 15 bases in the junction not matched to a gene. From its cysteine to its phenylalanine, the CDR3 spans 17 amino acids. Only the CDR3 part of the read is kept: 51 bases, read in frame from the first base.

On the study overall, not on this receptor specifically: The study was limited by a small number of convalescent patients, and early post-infection timepoints were lacking. Clones induced by infection and clones induced by vaccination both contracted markedly at late timepoints after vaccination, which fits with T cell responses waning over time. In convalescent patients, the post-vaccine spike-reactive repertoire was composed mainly of new vaccine-induced clones that were largely distinct from infection-induced clones.

The library was built by means of the immunoSEQ multiplex PCR assay. TCR beta CDR3 sequencing was performed on DNA from the cultured, isolated CD4+ T cells. In the original analysis: Non-productive TCR sequences were discarded, and reads were trimmed to the CDR3 region, with only CDR3s of 7 or more amino acids retained. The MANAFEST web app was used to identify antigen-specific clonotypes by comparing expansion in peptide wells with expansion in reference cultures. For clones to be considered positive, expansion at FDR<0.05 versus reference and all other wells, an odds ratio above 5, and a frequency above 0.1% in two replicate wells were required. Clonotypes significantly expanded in SARS-CoV-2 spike wells and in at least one common cold coronavirus spike condition were defined as cross-reactive. Levenshtein distance calculated with the stringdist R package was used to assess CDR3 similarity, and unrooted trees were constructed with ape in R 3.6.1. TCRdb re-hosts the immuneACCESS table, in-frame sequences only. Its copies lack some clones; in the studies checked, an unresolved V gene accounts for under half of them, and the cause for the rest is not known. V and J calls and clone size are as listed in that table; D and trimming were resolved from the DNA. This sample lists 45,000 or so clones; 70% to 75% were detected once. Of the sample, just over 8.5% falls within the top ten clones.

The source material was CD4+ T cells from PBMCs cultured without peptide, sampled before COVID-19 vaccination. The chain is assembled from TRBV5-5 and TRBJ1-5, and 9 bases in between align with TRBD1. This TCR was sampled from a human donor who had a prior SARS-CoV-2 infection. The CDR3 is CASRPITIRDRAQPQHF. At the DNA level, the sequence is TGTGCCAGCAGACCTATTACGATTCGGGACAGGGCTCAGCCCCAGCATTTT.